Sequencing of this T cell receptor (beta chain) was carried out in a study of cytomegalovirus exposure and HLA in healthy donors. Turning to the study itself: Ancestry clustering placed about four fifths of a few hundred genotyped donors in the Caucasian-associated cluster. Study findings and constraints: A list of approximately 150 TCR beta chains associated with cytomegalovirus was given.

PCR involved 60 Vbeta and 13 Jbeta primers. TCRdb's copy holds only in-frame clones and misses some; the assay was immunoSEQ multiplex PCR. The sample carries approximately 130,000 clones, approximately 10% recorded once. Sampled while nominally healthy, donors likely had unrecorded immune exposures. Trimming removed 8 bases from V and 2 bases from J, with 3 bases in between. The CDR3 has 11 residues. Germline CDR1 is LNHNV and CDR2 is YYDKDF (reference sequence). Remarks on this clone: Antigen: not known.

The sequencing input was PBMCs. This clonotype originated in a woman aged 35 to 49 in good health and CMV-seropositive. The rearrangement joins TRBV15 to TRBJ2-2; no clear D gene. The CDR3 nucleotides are TGTGCCACCCCTAACACCGGGGAGCTGTTTTTT. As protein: CATPNTGELFF. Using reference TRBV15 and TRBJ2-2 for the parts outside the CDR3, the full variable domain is DAMVIQNPRYQVTQFGKPVTLSCSQTLNHNVMYWYQQKSSQAPKLLFHYYDKDFNNEADTPDNFQSRRPNTSFCFLDIRSPGLGDTAMYLCATPNTGELFFGEGSRLTVL.